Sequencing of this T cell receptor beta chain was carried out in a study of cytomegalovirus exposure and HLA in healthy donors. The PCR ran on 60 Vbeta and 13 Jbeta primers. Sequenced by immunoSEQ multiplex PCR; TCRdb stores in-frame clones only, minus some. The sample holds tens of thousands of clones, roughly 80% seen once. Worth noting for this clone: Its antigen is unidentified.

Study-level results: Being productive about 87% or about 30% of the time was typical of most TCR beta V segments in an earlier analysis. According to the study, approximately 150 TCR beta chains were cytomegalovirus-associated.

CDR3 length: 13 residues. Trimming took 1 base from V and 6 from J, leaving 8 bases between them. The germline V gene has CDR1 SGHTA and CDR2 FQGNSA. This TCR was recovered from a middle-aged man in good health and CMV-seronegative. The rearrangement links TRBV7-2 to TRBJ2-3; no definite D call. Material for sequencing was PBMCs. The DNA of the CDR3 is TGTGCCAGCAGCTTAGACCTCGGGGATACGCAGTATTTT. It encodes CASSLDLGDTQYF.